These 3 T cell receptor beta chains share one sample of origin, sequenced in a study of blood T cell repertoires in COVID-19. The repertoire was sequenced with immunoSEQ multiplex PCR; TCRdb's copy has only in-frame clones and lacks some. Counted here are some 70,000 clones, roughly 88% occurring once; the ten biggest clones make up about 6%. The sequenced sample consisted of peripheral blood. Every receptor here comes from a woman in her sixties or seventies with acute or convalescent COVID-19.

This chain connects TRBV19 to TRBJ1-3; D is unresolved. The CDR3 has 14 amino acids. CDR1 is LNHDA and CDR2 is SQIVND in the germline V gene (reference sequence). V lost 3 bases and J lost 3, with 9 bases in between. The CDR3 loop is CASSITGSGNTIYF. DNA of the CDR3: TGTGCCAGTAGTATTACCGGGAGTGGAAACACCATATATTTT.

This chain uses TRBV7-3 with TRBJ2-5, with 8 bases identical to TRBD2. The J segment lost 11 bases and the V segment lost 0 bases, leaving 8 bases of the junction unmatched. The CDR3 runs 14 residues. Germline V CDR1 and CDR2: SGHTA, FQGTGA. Here the CDR3 DNA reads TGTGCCAGCAGCTTAACAGCGGGAGTGGGAGAGCAGTACTTC. Its translation: CASSLTAGVGEQYF.

V and J are TRBV18 and TRBJ1-2; TRBD1 might be the D (6 bases). V was cut by 4 bases and J by 2 bases, with 14 bases left in between. The CDR3 runs to 15 residues. Germline V CDR1 and CDR2: KGHSH, LQKENI. As DNA, the CDR3 is TGTGCCAGCTCACGGGGTCAGGGGCAAAACTATGGCTACACCTTC. Protein: CASSRGQGQNYGYTF.